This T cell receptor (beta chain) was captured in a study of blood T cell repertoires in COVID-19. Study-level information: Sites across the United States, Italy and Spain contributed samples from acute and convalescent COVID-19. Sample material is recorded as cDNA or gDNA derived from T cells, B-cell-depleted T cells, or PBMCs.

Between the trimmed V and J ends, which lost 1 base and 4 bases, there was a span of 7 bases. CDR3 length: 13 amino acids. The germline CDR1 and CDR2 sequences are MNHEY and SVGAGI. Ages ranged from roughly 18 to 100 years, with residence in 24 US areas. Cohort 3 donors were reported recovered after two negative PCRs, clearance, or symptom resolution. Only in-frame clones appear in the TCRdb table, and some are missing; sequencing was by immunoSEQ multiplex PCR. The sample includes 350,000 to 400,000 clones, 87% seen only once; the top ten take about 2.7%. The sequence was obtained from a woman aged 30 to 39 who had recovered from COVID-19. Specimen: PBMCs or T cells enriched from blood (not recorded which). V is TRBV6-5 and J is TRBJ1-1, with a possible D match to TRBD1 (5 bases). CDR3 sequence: CASSYFGGTEAFF. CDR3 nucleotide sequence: TGTGCCAGCAGTTACTTCGGGGGCACTGAAGCTTTCTTT.